This TCR beta chain was documented in a study of PD-1 blockade in classical Hodgkin lymphoma. Repertoires were generated with immunoSEQ multiplex PCR, while TCRdb's copy carries only in-frame clones and drops some. The data contain under 20,000 clones, about four fifths of them seen just once; the ten biggest clones take up roughly 1.3%. Time point: newly diagnosed, previously untreated cHL patient sample. Magnetic negative selection of thawed PBMCs was the method by which CD4+ T cells were purified. Trimming took off 3 bases at V and 4 bases at J, with 16 bases between the two ends. Germline V gene sequence: CDR1 SGHTA, CDR2 FQGNSA. CDR3 length: 16 amino acids.

The material sequenced was CD4+ T cells from blood. This receptor was taken from a human donor with classical Hodgkin lymphoma. The chain employs TRBV7-2 and TRBJ2-1; maybe TRBD2 (6 bases). The CDR3 loop reads CASSLHPRGGYNEQFF. The CDR3 nucleotides read TGTGCCAGCAGCTTGCACCCTCGTGGGGGGTACAATGAGCAGTTCTTC.